This is a list of T cell receptor beta chains from one sample in a study of blood T cell repertoires in COVID-19. Clones were read by immunoSEQ multiplex PCR, and TCRdb kept only the in-frame ones, dropping some. The data contain approximately 150,000 clones, around 86% of them seen just once; the ten biggest clones take up roughly 8.2%. Sequenced material: peripheral blood. These receptors all stem from a human donor in a cohort sampled during active COVID-19. Each CDR3 is given with its conserved first and last residue. A D gene is named only where the DNA matches it firmly. Clone sizes are given selectively: once, few, many, or a class where the clone is expanded.

V	J	size	D	DNA	CDR3
TRBV7-6	TRBJ1-1	-	TRBD1	TGTGCCAGCAGCCTTAAGACAGGGAGGACGGGCACTGAAGCTTTCTTT	CASSLKTGRTGTEAFF
TRBV9	TRBJ1-1	-	TRBD1	TGTGCCAGCAGCCCCTCTGACAGGGGGGGAAGGAGACATGAAGCTTTCTTT	CASSPSDRGGRRHEAFF
TRBV5-1	TRBJ2-7	-	-	TGCGCCAGCCGACCCGGGACAACTTCCTACGAGCAGTACTTC	CASRPGTTSYEQYF
TRBV7-8	TRBJ2-7	-	-	TGTGCCAGCAGCTTAGAAGGGAGTTTTTTCTACGAGCAGTACTTC	CASSLEGSFFYEQYF
TRBV2	TRBJ1-4	-	TRBD1	TGTGCCAGCAGTGGACAGGGTTTGAGTAGTGAAAAACTGTTTTTT	CASSGQGLSSEKLFF
TRBV7-2	TRBJ1-2	few	TRBD1	TGTGCCAGCAGCTTAGCAACCGGGACAGGGGATGGCTACACCTTC	CASSLATGTGDGYTF
TRBV6-2/TRBV6-3	TRBJ2-7	once	-	TGTGCCAGCAGTCCGTGGGGGAGGACGGACGAGCAGTACTTC	CASSPWGRTDEQYF
TRBV9	TRBJ1-4	-	TRBD1	TGTGCCAGCAGCGTAATGGGACAGGGGTTTGAAAAACTGTTTTTT	CASSVMGQGFEKLFF
TRBV14	TRBJ2-3	-	-	TGTGCCAGCAGCCAGGACTCAAACACAGATACGCAGTATTTT	CASSQDSNTDTQYF
TRBV28	TRBJ2-7	few	-	TGTGCCAGCAGTTTAGTCGGGAGTAGGAACGAGCAGTACTTC	CASSLVGSRNEQYF
TRBV28	TRBJ1-6	once	-	TGTGCCAGCATCCAAGGGCTGGGGGGATATTCACCCCTCCACTTT	CASIQGLGGYSPLHF
TRBV21-1	TRBJ2-7	-	-	TGTGCCAGCAGCAAAGGAAGGGGACAGGGCTACGAGCAGTACTTC	CASSKGRGQGYEQYF
TRBV21-1	TRBJ2-1	-	-	TGTGCCAGCAGCAAAGTAGATCGGCGGGTAAACTACAATGAGCAGTTCTTC	CASSKVDRRVNYNEQFF
TRBV5-4	TRBJ1-5	-	-	TGTGCCAGCAGCTTGGGGACAGAGAGGGATCAGCCCCAGCATTTT	CASSLGTERDQPQHF
TRBV15	TRBJ2-7	once	-	TGTGCCACCAGAAGGACAACCCGGGGAGGCGAGCAGTACTTC	CATRRTTRGGEQYF
TRBV9	TRBJ1-2	-	TRBD1	TGTGCCAGCAGCGTAGAAGGACAGGGGGCTTTC	CASSVEGQGAF
TRBV7-9	TRBJ1-4	-	-	TGTGCCAGCAGCTTGTGGGGGCCGGGGAATGAAAAACTGTTTTTT	CASSLWGPGNEKLFF
TRBV28	TRBJ2-1	-	TRBD1	TGTGCCAGCTCCCCCGGGACAGGGTCATACAATGAGCAGTTCTTC	CASSPGTGSYNEQFF
TRBV2	TRBJ2-2	-	-	TGTGCCAGCAGTGATTTGGGGAGGAGGACCGGGGAGCTGTTTTTT	CASSDLGRRTGELFF
TRBV5-4	TRBJ2-5	-	TRBD1	TGTGCCAGCAGTACGATCACCACAGGGGGCTTGGAGACCCAGTACTTC	CASSTITTGGLETQYF
TRBV27	TRBJ2-1	few	-	TGTGCCAGCAGTCCCCGTGTCGGGAGTCAGGGCGGGTTCAATGAGCAGTTCTTC	CASSPRVGSQGGFNEQFF
TRBV7-9	TRBJ2-7	-	TRBD2	TGTGCCAGCAGCCCCCCGACTAGCGCCTATTCCTACGAGCAGTACTTC	CASSPPTSAYSYEQYF
TRBV9	TRBJ2-7	-	-	TGTGCCAGCAGCGGACAGTCCTACGAGCAGTACTTC	CASSGQSYEQYF
TRBV7-7	TRBJ1-1	-	TRBD1	TGTGCCAGCAGCTTAGACAGGGGCACTGAAGCTTTCTTT	CASSLDRGTEAFF
TRBV4-1	TRBJ1-4	once	-	TGCGCCAGCAGCCAAGATCTTAGGGCGGGGAATGAAAAACTGTTTTTT	CASSQDLRAGNEKLFF
TRBV5-6	TRBJ2-3	once	TRBD2	TGTGCCAGCAGCCTTGGGCGGGGGATACTAAGGGCAGATACGCAGTATTTT	CASSLGRGILRADTQYF
TRBV19	TRBJ1-1	-	TRBD1	TGTGCCAGTACCCCCCGGGGCAGGGGGAAGTCAGCGAACACTGAAGCTTTCTTT	CASTPRGRGKSANTEAFF
TRBV5-1	TRBJ1-6	few	-	TGCGCCAGCAGCTTGGGGAGGGGTTTCGATAATTCACCCCTCCACTTT	CASSLGRGFDNSPLHF
TRBV5-1	TRBJ1-3	-	TRBD1	TGCGCCAGCAGCTTCCGGACAGGGGACTACTCTGGAAACACCATATATTTT	CASSFRTGDYSGNTIYF
TRBV28	TRBJ2-2	-	TRBD1	TGTGCCAGCAGTTTGATCGGACAGGGGGTCACCGGGGAGCTGTTTTTT	CASSLIGQGVTGELFF
TRBV12-3/TRBV12-4	TRBJ2-7	-	-	TGTGCCAGCAGACCGAGCCGGGGCGAGCAGTACTTC	CASRPSRGEQYF
TRBV19	TRBJ1-1	-	-	TGTGCCAGTAGGCATCGGGGGAACACTGAAGCTTTCTTT	CASRHRGNTEAFF
TRBV9	TRBJ2-7	-	TRBD2	TGTGCCAGCAGCCCGACCAGCGGGAGGGGGAACGAGCAGTACTTC	CASSPTSGRGNEQYF
TRBV4-3	TRBJ1-2	-	-	TGCGCCAGCAGCCAGGCAGGGTACTATGGCTACACCTTC	CASSQAGYYGYTF
TRBV7-2	TRBJ2-5	-	-	TGTGCCAGCAGCTCCAAAGGACTAAACCAAGAGACCCAGTACTTC	CASSSKGLNQETQYF
TRBV3-1/TRBV3-2	TRBJ1-1	few	-	TGTGCCAGCAGGTCGACAGACATGAACACTGAAGCTTTCTTT	CASRSTDMNTEAFF
TRBV27	TRBJ2-7	-	-	TGTGCCAGCAGCTCTCTTAGCGTTCCCTACGAGCAGTACTTC	CASSSLSVPYEQYF
TRBV7-2	TRBJ2-7	-	-	TGTGCCAGCAGCTCGCAGGGTCCCTACGAGCAGTACTTC	CASSSQGPYEQYF
TRBV15	TRBJ2-7	-	TRBD2	TGTGCCACCAGCAGAGATAGCCCTCGTACGGGAGGGAACTACGAGCAGTACTTC	CATSRDSPRTGGNYEQYF
TRBV5-4	TRBJ2-7	-	TRBD2	TGTGCCAGCAGCCGGGGGGTAGCGGGAAACTCCTACGAGCAGTACTTC	CASSRGVAGNSYEQYF
TRBV15	TRBJ1-2	-	-	TGTGCCACCAGCCGGGGGACGGATTATGGCTACACCTTC	CATSRGTDYGYTF
TRBV5-1	TRBJ2-3	few	TRBD2	TGCGCCAGCAGGCGGGAGGGGGATACGCAGTATTTT	CASRREGDTQYF
TRBV3-1/TRBV3-2	TRBJ2-7	-	-	TGTGCCAGCAGCCGAACAACCTCCGGGACTGGTCCCTACGAGCAGTACTTC	CASSRTTSGTGPYEQYF
TRBV6-4	TRBJ2-2	-	TRBD2	TGTGCCAGCAGTTACTCTAGCGGGAACACCGGGGAGCTGTTTTTT	CASSYSSGNTGELFF
TRBV19	TRBJ2-1	few	TRBD2	TGTGCCAGTAGTCCCTGGGGTAGTAGCGGGAGGTCTTACAATGAGCAGTTCTTC	CASSPWGSSGRSYNEQFF
TRBV7-9	TRBJ1-4	-	-	TGTGCCAGCAGCTCAGGGAACGAAAAACTGTTTTTT	CASSSGNEKLFF
TRBV4-1	TRBJ2-5	medium-sized	TRBD1	TGCGCCAGCAGCCAAAACCTGGGACAGGGGCAAGAGACCCAGTACTTC	CASSQNLGQGQETQYF
TRBV6-2/TRBV6-3	TRBJ2-7	-	TRBD1	TGTGCCAGCAGTTCCCGACAGGGTATGACCTACGAGCAGTACTTC	CASSSRQGMTYEQYF
TRBV24-1	TRBJ2-5	-	TRBD1	TGTGCCACCAGTGGGAAGGACAGGGCTTGGGAGACCCAGTACTTC	CATSGKDRAWETQYF
TRBV28	TRBJ1-4	-	-	TGTGCCAGCAGTATGGACCGAGACCGGGGTGAAAAACTGTTTTTT	CASSMDRDRGEKLFF
TRBV29-1	TRBJ2-3	-	TRBD2	TGCAGCGTTCGGTTAGCGGGAGGGGGCACAGATACGCAGTATTTT	CSVRLAGGGTDTQYF
TRBV7-2	TRBJ1-5	few	-	TGTGCCAGCAGCTTAGAAAAGAGAAATCAGCCCCAGCATTTT	CASSLEKRNQPQHF
TRBV6-4	TRBJ2-3	-	-	TGTGCCAGGAACACCACAGATACGCAGTATTTT	CARNTTDTQYF
TRBV3-1/TRBV3-2	TRBJ2-7	-	-	TGTGCCAGCAGCCAAGGGAAGGCGGGACGAGGCGACGAGCAGTACTTC	CASSQGKAGRGDEQYF
TRBV7-6	TRBJ1-2	-	TRBD1	TGTGCCAGCAGCTTACGCCCTGACAGGGTCAGGGACTATGGCTACACCTTC	CASSLRPDRVRDYGYTF